Listed below are T cell receptor beta chains from one sample, sequenced in a study of immune evolution from preneoplasia to lung adenocarcinoma. This table comes from immunoSEQ multiplex PCR, and its TCRdb copy is limited to in-frame clones, with some not included. The data contain roughly 8,100 clones, roughly 79% of them seen just once; the ten biggest clones take up about 8.1%. Sequencing used FFPE invasive lung adenocarcinoma tissue. These receptors were collected from a person in their fifties with lung adenocarcinoma. Both conserved end residues are part of each CDR3. D genes are given only for firm matches. Not every row has a clone size; where given, it reads once, few, many or a size class.

V gene	D gene	clone size	J gene	CDR3 DNA	CDR3 protein
TRBV7-8	TRBD1	NA	TRBJ1-5	TGTGCCAGCAGCTTAGAATACAGGGGCACCAATCAGCCCCAGCATTTT	CASSLEYRGTNQPQHF
TRBV2	NA	once	TRBJ2-1	TGTGCCAGCAGTGAAGGTCAGGTGCCCAGAGTTGAGTTCTTC	CASSEGQVPRVEFF
TRBV9	NA	medium-sized	TRBJ1-1	TGTGCCAGCAGCGTAGGAGGGCTCACTGAAGCTTTCTTT	CASSVGGLTEAFF
TRBV4-2	NA	NA	TRBJ2-1	TGTGCCAGCAGCCAAGATAAGCGCGGAGCCTACAATGAGCAGTTCTTC	CASSQDKRGAYNEQFF
TRBV4-1	TRBD1	NA	TRBJ1-2	TGCGCCAGCAGCCCCGGACAGGACAACTATGGCTACACCTTC	CASSPGQDNYGYTF
TRBV5-6	TRBD2	NA	TRBJ2-2	TGTGCCAGCAGCTTAATAGCGGGAACGGATACCGGGGAGCTGTTTTTT	CASSLIAGTDTGELFF
TRBV27	NA	NA	TRBJ2-5	TGTGCCAGCAGTCCATTGGGGGGCCAAGAGACCCAGTACTTC	CASSPLGGQETQYF
TRBV7-9	TRBD1	NA	TRBJ1-1	TGTGCCAGCAGCTTAGGGCAGGGGGCTGTTGCTTTCTTT	CASSLGQGAVAFF
TRBV2	NA	NA	TRBJ1-1	TGTGCCAGCAGTGAGGGGCCAGGGCGGGGGAACACTGAAGCTTTCTTT	CASSEGPGRGNTEAFF
TRBV18	NA	NA	TRBJ1-2	TGTGCCAGCTCACAAGAACAGGAAAACTATGGCTACACCTTC	CASSQEQENYGYTF
TRBV11-3	TRBD1	NA	TRBJ1-1	TGTGCCAGCAGCCCTACGGGACAGGGGAACACTGAAGCTTTCTTT	CASSPTGQGNTEAFF
TRBV5-1	TRBD2	NA	TRBJ2-5	TGCGCCAGCAGCTTGCTTGGACTAGCCGAGGGGGAGACCCAGTACTTC	CASSLLGLAEGETQYF
TRBV28	NA	NA	TRBJ1-2	TGTGCCAGCACTCCTCGTGGAAGAGCTAACTATGGCTACACCTTC	CASTPRGRANYGYTF
TRBV13	TRBD2	NA	TRBJ2-1	TGTGCCAGCAGCTTCTCCCCCGGGACTAGCGGGGCGGCCGATGAGCAGTTCTTC	CASSFSPGTSGAADEQFF
TRBV7-9	NA	NA	TRBJ2-7	TGTGCCAGCAGCATGGACGGAAGCTACGAGCAGTACTTC	CASSMDGSYEQYF
TRBV28	TRBD2	few	TRBJ2-1	TGTGCCAGCAGCCATCTAGCGGGAGTTGGGGGTGAGCAGTTCTTC	CASSHLAGVGGEQFF
TRBV9	NA	NA	TRBJ2-7	TGTGCCAGCAGCTACGAGCAGTACTTC	CASSYEQYF
TRBV14	NA	NA	TRBJ2-1	TGTGCCAGCAGCCAAGTTGGCGGGTTGGGGGGGGCAGCCTACAATGAGCAGTTCTTC	CASSQVGGLGGAAYNEQFF
TRBV5-5	NA	NA	TRBJ2-6	TGTGCCAGCAGCCTAGGGTCTGGGGCCAACGTCCTGACTTTC	CASSLGSGANVLTF
TRBV5-1	TRBD2	NA	TRBJ2-3	TGCGCCAGCAGCTTGGGGACTAGCGGGGGCACAGATACGCAGTATTTT	CASSLGTSGGTDTQYF
TRBV18	NA	NA	TRBJ2-7	TGTGCCAGCTCGCCTAATGGTCCGGCTACCAGCTCCTACGAGCAGTACTTC	CASSPNGPATSSYEQYF
TRBV9	TRBD2	NA	TRBJ2-7	TGTGCCAGCAGCGGAGGACTAGCGGAAACCTACGAGCAGTACTTC	CASSGGLAETYEQYF
TRBV9	TRBD1	once	TRBJ1-3	TGTGCCAGCAGTTTGACAGGGGACTCTGGAAACACCATATATTTT	CASSLTGDSGNTIYF
TRBV6-1	NA	NA	TRBJ1-2	TGTGCCAGCAGTGAAGTCCAGGGTTGGTATGGCTACACCTTC	CASSEVQGWYGYTF
TRBV28	NA	few	TRBJ1-2	TGTGCCAGCAGTTCTCTCCCATGGGGTGTAACGTCCCGGTATGGCTACACCTTC	CASSSLPWGVTSRYGYTF
TRBV9	TRBD1	NA	TRBJ1-3	TGTGCCAGCAGCAAGGGACAGGGAAACACCATATATTTT	CASSKGQGNTIYF
TRBV11-2	NA	NA	TRBJ2-3	TGTGCCAGCAGCCCAGCGGGTGAGGCAGATACGCAGTATTTT	CASSPAGEADTQYF
TRBV30	NA	NA	TRBJ1-1	TGTGCCTGGAGTTCACAGGTGAACACTGAAGCTTTCTTT	CAWSSQVNTEAFF
TRBV5-1	TRBD1	NA	TRBJ2-2	TGCGCCAGCAGCTTGGGCGACAGGGGGCGCGGCGGGGAGCTGTTTTTT	CASSLGDRGRGGELFF
TRBV6-1	NA	NA	TRBJ2-7	TGTGCCAGCCGTTTTGGAGCCGACTACGAGCAGTACTTC	CASRFGADYEQYF
TRBV19	TRBD2	NA	TRBJ2-3	TGTGCCAGTAGTATGCGGCGGGGGGGCACAGATACGCAGTATTTT	CASSMRRGGTDTQYF
TRBV5-4	NA	NA	TRBJ2-7	TGTGCCAGCAGCACGGACAGCTACGAGCAGTACTTC	CASSTDSYEQYF
TRBV28	TRBD1	NA	TRBJ1-4	TGTGCCAGCAGACAGGGGTTTAATGAAAAACTGTTTTTT	CASRQGFNEKLFF
TRBV15	NA	NA	TRBJ1-5	TGTGCCACCAGCAGAGATAAGGTCAATCAGCCCCAGCATTTT	CATSRDKVNQPQHF
TRBV27	NA	NA	TRBJ2-1	TGTGCCAGCAGTTTTAGGGGACCCGTTTTCGGGGAGCAGTTCTTC	CASSFRGPVFGEQFF
TRBV19	NA	NA	TRBJ2-7	TGTGCCAGTAGTATGGTATCAGGGGTTTACGAGCAGTACTTC	CASSMVSGVYEQYF
TRBV10-3	NA	NA	TRBJ1-5	TGTGCCATCAGGGAGGGGTTCGGTCAGCCCCAGCATTTT	CAIREGFGQPQHF
TRBV27	NA	NA	TRBJ2-7	TGTGCCAGCAGTTCCCCAGCCCGCGAGCAGTACTTC	CASSSPAREQYF
TRBV28	TRBD2	NA	TRBJ2-4	TGTGCCAGCAGTTTGCCCTCAGCGGGAGATAACATTCAGTACTTC	CASSLPSAGDNIQYF
TRBV10-3	NA	NA	TRBJ1-4	TGTGCCATCAGTGAGTCGGAACCGGCGAAACTGTTTTTT	CAISESEPAKLFF
TRBV7-8	NA	NA	TRBJ2-7	TGTGCCAGCAGCTTAAGGGGTGGGTCCTACGAGCAGTACTTC	CASSLRGGSYEQYF
TRBV5-4	NA	once	TRBJ1-2	TGTGCCAGCAGCCATCCACAGGTTAACTATGGCTACACCTTC	CASSHPQVNYGYTF
TRBV18	NA	NA	TRBJ2-5	TGTGCCAGCTCACCAGCGACAGCCGAGACCCAGTACTTC	CASSPATAETQYF
TRBV27	TRBD1	NA	TRBJ1-1	TGTGCCAGCGCCCGGACAGGGGACGTGAACACTGAAGCTTTCTTT	CASARTGDVNTEAFF
TRBV9	NA	once	TRBJ2-3	TGTGCCAGCAGCGTAGGGCGAGCGCCAAGTGTCGATACGCAGTATTTT	CASSVGRAPSVDTQYF
TRBV7-9	TRBD2	NA	TRBJ2-7	TGTGCCAGCAGCCCGACTAGCGGGAGGCCTAAAAACGAGCAGTACTTC	CASSPTSGRPKNEQYF
TRBV28	NA	NA	TRBJ1-1	TGTGCCAGCAGCGAGGATCTGAACACTGAAGCTTTCTTT	CASSEDLNTEAFF
TRBV11-2	NA	NA	TRBJ1-2	TGTGCCAGCAGCTTAGATTTTCGCGCCGACTATGGCTACACCTTC	CASSLDFRADYGYTF
TRBV10-3	TRBD1	NA	TRBJ2-3	TGTGCCATCAGTAGCCCGGGACAGCCTAGCACAGATACGCAGTATTTT	CAISSPGQPSTDTQYF
TRBV4-1	NA	NA	TRBJ2-1	TGCGCCAGCAGCCCGGGGACCTACAGAAAAACTTCCTACAATGAGCAGTTCTTC	CASSPGTYRKTSYNEQFF